This T cell receptor (beta chain) stems from a study of Ad26.COV2.S vaccination and SARS-CoV-2 variants. Study-level information: Within the COV1001 Ad26.COV2.S trial arm, the donor was enrolled.

Whole-study results and caveats: In TCR breadth and depth analyses, total T cell responses may have been underestimated.

Germline V CDR1 and CDR2: SGHTA, FQGTGA. There are 16 residues in the CDR3. Noted treatment: 15 to 20 received Ad26.COV2.S at low or high dose, single or two shots; roughly 5 received placebo; per-sample allocation not given. Each sample was drawn 63 days after the first injection (of vaccine or placebo). An 18-55-year-old adult in Boston served as donor. With regard to this clone: The antigen is not known. At one boundary the junction diverges from the germline segment, which might be a read error.

Measured with immunoSEQ multiplex PCR; TCRdb has only the in-frame clones, and not every one. The data contain about 400,000 clones, approximately 88% of them singletons. This sequence was found in a person aged 18 to 59 who received the Ad26.COV2.S COVID-19 vaccine or a placebo. The sequenced sample was peripheral blood, obtained in a trial of Ad26.COV2.S vaccine versus placebo. V usage is TRBV7-3 and J usage is TRBJ2-3, with a weak D call TRBD2 (5 bases). This CDR3 reads CASSLTRGQNTDTQYF. CDR3 nucleotide sequence: TGTGCCAGCAGCCTAACCCGAGGGCAGAACACAGATACGCAGTATTTT.